Detailed here is one TCR beta chain. The antigen is not known. Germline V gene lookup returns CDR1 SGHTA and CDR2 FQGTGA. The CDR3 runs 16 residues. V lost 5 bases, J lost 3 bases, and 16 bases lay in between. These data are taken from a study of cytomegalovirus exposure and HLA in healthy donors. Overall study findings and caveats: Many donors carried some public TCRs, although rarity characterized most TCR sequences.

Assay used: immunoSEQ multiplex PCR; TCRdb lists only in-frame clones, some missing. The sample has 45,000 to 70,000 clones, roughly nine tenths seen once; the top ten hold 0.85% to 1.2%. This sequence originates from a man aged 18 to 30 in good health and CMV-seronegative. The chain joins TRBV7-3 to TRBJ2-2; D is possibly TRBD2 (5 bases). Sample: PBMCs. This CDR3 reads CASSPTGTIDTGELFF. The CDR3 bases are TGTGCCAGCAGCCCTACGGGAACGATCGACACCGGGGAGCTGTTTTTT. Complete variable domain (other parts from reference TRBV7-3 and TRBJ2-2): GAGVSQTPSNKVTEKGKYVELRCDPISGHTALYWYRQSLGQGPEFLIYFQGTGAADDSGLPNDRFFAVRPEGSVSTLKIQRTERGDSAVYLCASSPTGTIDTGELFFGEGSRLTVL.